This T cell receptor (beta chain) was profiled in a study of T cells in Graves' hyperthyroidism and ophthalmopathy. Amplified regions were TCR beta CDR3 sequences from RNA transcripts. Initially, a first-round RT-PCR of the TCR CDR3 employed the HTBI primer set. TCRdb independently ran MiXCR on the multiplex PCR reads; one entry per CDR3 protein. This table holds some 460,000 distinct CDR3 sequences, around 16% found once. This clonotype has at least ten counts. The CDR3 sequence is 15 residues long. Trimming left V 4 bases short and J 8 bases short, with 15 bases between. The chain combines TRBV12-3 or TRBV12-4 with TRBJ1-6; D not resolved. Sequences were obtained from blood. The receptor was isolated from a woman aged 18-35 years with Graves' hyperthyroidism. CDR3 in amino acids: CASSSHFGRDSPLHF. The CDR3 DNA sequence: TGTGCCAGCAGTTCTCACTTTGGACGGGATTCACCCCTCCACTTT.